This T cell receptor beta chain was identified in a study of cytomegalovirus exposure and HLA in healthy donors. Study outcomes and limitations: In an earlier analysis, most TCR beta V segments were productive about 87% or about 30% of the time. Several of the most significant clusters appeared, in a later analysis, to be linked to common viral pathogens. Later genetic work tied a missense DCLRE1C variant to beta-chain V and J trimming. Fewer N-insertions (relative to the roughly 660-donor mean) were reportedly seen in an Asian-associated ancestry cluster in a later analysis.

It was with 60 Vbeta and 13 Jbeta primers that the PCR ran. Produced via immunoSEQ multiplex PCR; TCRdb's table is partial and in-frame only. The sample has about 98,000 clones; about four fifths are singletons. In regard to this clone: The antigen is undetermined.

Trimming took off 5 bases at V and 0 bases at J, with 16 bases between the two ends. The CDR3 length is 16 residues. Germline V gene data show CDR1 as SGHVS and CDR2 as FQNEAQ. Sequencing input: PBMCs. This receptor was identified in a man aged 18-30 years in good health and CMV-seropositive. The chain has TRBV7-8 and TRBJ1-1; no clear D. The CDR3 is CASSQVSFAMNTEAFF. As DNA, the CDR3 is TGTGCCAGCAGCCAGGTCAGTTTTGCGATGAACACTGAAGCTTTCTTT. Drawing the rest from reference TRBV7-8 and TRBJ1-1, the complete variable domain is GAGVSQSPRYKVAKRGQDVALRCDPISGHVSLFWYQQALGQGPEFLTYFQNEAQLDKSGLPSDRFFAERPEGSVSTLKIQRTQQEDSAVYLCASSQVSFAMNTEAFFGQGTRLTVV.